The present entry profiles one TCR beta chain with its context. The sample holds many counts of this clonotype. Its antigen is currently not known. There are no base qualities to consult, and no much larger clone falls within one base. Including the terminal cysteine and phenylalanine, the CDR3 comprises 11 residues. The retained sequence is limited to the CDR3, 33 bases, with the frame set at the first base. At the junction V is shortened by 5 bases and J by 8 bases, with 7 bases in between. The germline V gene provides CDR1 SGHTA and CDR2 FQGNSA. This record belongs to a study of blood T cells in healthy people across ages (dated by TCRdb to 2013 to 2016). Some background on the complete study: In model experiments, template switching captured about one uniquely barcoded TCR beta cDNA molecule for every two T cells. The donors were split into four age groups: young (average 16 years), middle-aged (39), aged (roughly 65) and long-lived (about 74). For two donors (one aged 18 to 30 and one aged 80 or older), the study analyzed two additional independent replicas of 1 million unique cDNA reads from the same blood draw. The study measured age-related changes in TCR beta repertoire diversity using deep sequencing normalized with unique cDNA molecular identifiers.

Paper-wide results and their limitations: Because the CMV infection status of the donors was unknown, age-related changes in expanded clonotypes may potentially have been confounded. There was a strong correlation between observed TCR beta diversity and the percentage of naive T cells measured by flow cytometry. Compared with the aged group, the long-lived group had more naive CD4+ T cells, fewer expanded clones and increased TCR diversity, suggesting age selection. Observed TCR beta diversity per million T cells fell roughly linearly with age, and a significant reduction was already apparent by age roughly 41. Bulk unsorted PBMC profiling prevented conclusive comparison of naive and antigen-experienced compartments. Estimates of total diversity based on one million sequenced T cells were regarded as lower bounds and as underestimates.

Systemically healthy Caucasian individuals from Russia, around 39 in total and aged about 6 to 100 years, were included as donors. Roughly 11 milliliters of peripheral blood were drawn from each donor into EDTA-treated Vacutainer tubes. Ficoll-Paque density-gradient centrifugation was used to isolate PBMCs, with at least 6 million obtained per sample. Trizol reagent was used to extract total RNA from PBMCs, with at least 6 micrograms per sample. The percentages of naive CD45RAhigh/CD27high T cells were determined by flow cytometry on a PBMC aliquot from every donor. To prepare the library, 5' RACE was applied. For sequencing, an Illumina HiSeq 2500 was employed. A second PCR of 7 to 11 cycles was run with a J-beta primer mix and a sample-barcoded 5' primer. A unique molecular identifier was introduced onto each TCR beta cDNA molecule by a template-switch 5' adaptor carrying 12 random nucleotides. Each sample yielded at least 2.5 million CDR3-containing paired-end reads. First-strand cDNA was synthesized from all RNA with the Mint cDNA synthesis kit, primed by a TRBC-specific oligonucleotide. Following uracil-DNA glycosylase treatment, a first 18-cycle PCR with universal primers M1SS and BC2_uni_R was performed on all cDNA. The original pipeline was this. Normalization of each sample was performed by random selection of 1 million high-quality reads, each carrying a distinct molecular identifier. Reads sharing molecular identifiers were discarded rather than binned into consensus sequences. CDR3 identification, clonotype clustering and error correction used MiTCR with a Q25 quality threshold and the strictest error-elimination algorithm. A nonparametric unseen species model with Euler transformation was used to estimate lower-bound total TCR beta diversity. The public sequencing data were trimmed at Q25 with fastp and processed into clonotypes with MiXCR by TCRdb, which kept only in-frame beta chains. Every entry covers one CDR3 protein and lists the most common genes and DNA from its rows. TCRdb, not the authors, supplied the V and J calls. Counted in this sample were more than 750,000 distinct CDR3 sequences; roughly 29% of them appeared once. The ten largest clonotypes hold more than 8.5% of the sample.

The same data also went into a second study, on T cells of mothers and their children. Looking at the second paper: Nine systemically healthy Caucasian individuals served as donors, namely three mothers together with their six children. cDNA synthesis consumed the entire amount of extracted RNA, loaded at around 1.5 ug RNA in each 15 ul reaction. In the second PCR, the M1S primer introduced both the sample barcodes and 2-4 random nucleotides. Over 8 million TCR beta CDR3 reads were obtained for each mother, and some 3 million reads were obtained for each child. TCR recombination output is similarly shaped by thymic selection in related and unrelated pairs, with a minor effect exerted by inherited differences. Normalized repertoire overlap was always slightly but never significantly higher in related than unrelated mother-child pairs. With a sensitivity of about 100 clones per million clonotypes, no persistent microchimeric T cell clones were detected. Deep NGS was used in the study to compare the TCR beta repertoires of mothers and children and to look for features that separate related mother-child pairs from unrelated individuals. On average, the children were approximately 12 +/- 4 years old, while the mothers were 40 +/- 4 years old. After adapter ligation with NEBNext reagents, the libraries were sequenced on Illumina HiSeq 2000 with 100+100 nt paired-end reads. To prevent cross-contamination, the mother and child libraries were prepared a month apart and were sequenced in separate runs. Between about 500,000 and 2,100,000 distinct TCR beta clonotypes were identified per donor. Naive TCR beta clonotypes were estimated from low-frequency clonotypes matched to each donor's FACS-determined naive share, without sorting.

The sequencing sample was made of blood. The clonotype originates from a woman in her thirties or forties in good health. Here the chain combines TRBV7-2 and TRBJ2-1, with no confidently assigned D gene. Here the CDR3 is given as CASSLYDEQFF. The DNA is as follows: TGTGCCAGCAGCCTTTATGATGAGCAGTTCTTC.